This TCR beta chain was recorded in a study of blood T cell repertoires in COVID-19. Study in general: From the United States, Italy and Spain came samples of acute and convalescent COVID-19.

The CDR3 runs 16 residues. The V gene end was trimmed by 4 bases and the J gene end by 4 bases; junction bases not matched to a gene: 10. Germline values: CDR1 SGHNT, CDR2 YYREEE (reference sequence). TCRdb keeps only in-frame clones here, not all; method: immunoSEQ multiplex PCR. Here the sample spans some 60,000 clones, more than 75% being singletons. The source material was peripheral blood. The origin of this receptor is a human donor in a cohort sampled during active COVID-19. The V and J genes are TRBV5-4 and TRBJ2-1; 8 bases align to TRBD1. The CDR3 reads CASSMKTGANYNEQFF. CDR3 coding DNA: TGTGCCAGCAGCATGAAGACAGGGGCCAATTACAATGAGCAGTTCTTC. The full variable domain, in which reference TRBV5-4 and TRBJ2-1 provide the parts outside the CDR3, is ETGVTQSPTHLIKTRGQQVTLRCSSQSGHNTVSWYQQALGQGPQFIFQYYREEENGRGNFPPRFSGLQFPNYSSELNVNALELDDSALYLCASSMKTGANYNEQFFGPGTRLTVL.